Shown below are 23 T cell receptor beta chains from a single sample sequenced in a study of blood T cell repertoires in COVID-19. The table came from immunoSEQ multiplex PCR; TCRdb's copy has only in-frame clones and leaves some out. The sample contains about 240,000 clones, more than 80% of which appear only once. The sample taken for sequencing was peripheral blood. The receptors were gathered from a human donor in a cohort sampled during active COVID-19.

Many counts were recorded for this clone. Other nucleotide sequences in the sample specify the same CDR3. The chain combines TRBV29-1 with TRBJ2-2; 11 bases are a match to TRBD1. CDR3 length equals 16 residues. Germline V CDR1 and CDR2: SQVTM, ANQGSEA. After removal of 6 bases from V and 1 base from J, the junction contained 7 bases not matched to a gene. In nucleotides, the CDR3 is TGCAGCGTCGAACCGGGACAGGGGGTGAACACCGGGGAGCTGTTTTTT. Its protein is CSVEPGQGVNTGELFF.

The rearrangement uses TRBV15 and TRBJ1-1, with 9 bases lining up with TRBD1. CDR3 size: 14 residues. V lost 9 bases and J lost 5; bases outside the gene matches: 10. Germline V CDR1 and CDR2: LNHNV, YYDKDF (reference sequence). Here the CDR3 reads CATYRGTGLTEAFF. Here the CDR3 DNA reads TGTGCCACTTATAGAGGGACAGGGTTGACTGAAGCTTTCTTT.

The CDR3 nucleotides read TGTGCCAGCAGTTCCCCAGGGGTCTCTAATGAAAAACTGTTTTTT. Translated, it gives CASSSPGVSNEKLFF. The chain employs TRBV6-5 and TRBJ1-4; tentative D call: TRBD1 (6 bases). V was trimmed by 4 bases and J by 3 bases, leaving 12 bases between them. From germline, CDR1 is MNHEY and CDR2 SVGAGI. This CDR3 is built from 15 residues.

The chain has TRBV15 and TRBJ2-7; no clear D gene. The CDR3 sequence is 11 residues long. Germline lookup yields CDR1 LNHNV and CDR2 YYDKDF (reference sequence). The V end lost 4 bases, the J end lost 6 bases, and 7 bases lay between the germline ends. CDR3 loop: CATSTLGEQYF. The CDR3 region has the DNA TGTGCCACCAGCACGCTCGGCGAGCAGTACTTC.

CDR3 residues: CASSSFGRGDQFF. Here the CDR3 DNA reads TGTGCCAGCAGCTCCTTCGGGCGGGGGGATCAGTTCTTC. The chain carries TRBV14 and TRBJ2-1; 8 nucleotides align to TRBD2. This CDR3 contains 13 residues. V dropped 5 bases and J dropped 13; count of bases not matched to a gene: 10. Per germline, CDR1 SGHDN and CDR2 FVKESK.

J is TRBJ2-5 and V is TRBV5-1; TRBD2 aligns across 10 bases. The CDR3 length is 15 residues. Germline lookup yields CDR1 SGHRS and CDR2 YFSETQ. V lost 2 bases and J lost 6; bases outside the gene matches: 7. The CDR3 is CASSFTSGTGKTQYF. The CDR3 DNA sequence: TGCGCCAGCAGCTTCACTAGCGGGACGGGAAAGACCCAGTACTTC.

V is TRBV11-1 and J is TRBJ1-3; D call uncertain. The V end lost 5 bases, the J end lost 4 bases, and 15 bases lay between the germline ends. The CDR3 contains 15 residues. Germline V lookup: CDR1 SGHAT, CDR2 FQDESV (reference sequence). Here the CDR3 DNA reads TGTGCCAGCAGCCTCGTACGGGGATCCGGAAACACCATATATTTT. Translated, it gives CASSLVRGSGNTIYF.

V is TRBV4-2 and J is TRBJ2-3; TRBD2 agrees at 10 bases. V lost 1 base and J lost 1; bases outside the gene matches: 11. Germline CDR1 is LGHNA and CDR2 is YNFKEQ. The CDR3 totals 19 residues. DNA of the CDR3: TGTGCCAGCAGCCAAGCTCCCGATAGCGGGAGGTGGCGCACAGATACGCAGTATTTT. Amino acid sequence: CASSQAPDSGRWRTDTQYF.

The V call is TRBV3-1 (or the pseudogene TRBV3-2), the J call TRBJ2-3, with 8 nucleotides matching TRBD2. Trimming cost V 1 base and J 2 bases; bases outside gene matches: 11. The germline CDR1 and CDR2 sequences are LGHDT and YNNKEL (reference sequence). This CDR3 has 18 residues. The CDR3 DNA follows: TGTGCCAGCAGCCAAGGTCTAGGGGGTAGCGGGACCACAGATACGCAGTATTTT. Its protein product is CASSQGLGGSGTTDTQYF.

This clone was seen a single time. The chain carries TRBV9 and TRBJ2-2, with D possibly matching TRBD1 (5 bases). From germline, CDR1 is SGDLS and CDR2 YYNGEE. The CDR3 covers 19 residues. V was trimmed by 4 bases and J by 2 bases, leaving 24 bases between them. CDR3 sequence (DNA): TGTGCCAGCAGCAAGACAGAGCCGCGATGGACAATTAACACCGGGGAGCTGTTTTTT. It translates to CASSKTEPRWTINTGELFF.

This clone was counted between two and nine times. The J gene is TRBJ2-2, the V gene TRBV11-2; TRBD2 agrees at 9 bases. V was pared by 2 bases and J by 1 base, with 8 bases of the junction left unmatched. The CDR3 contains 18 residues. CDR1 and CDR2 (germline): SGHAT, FQNNGV. The CDR3 DNA follows: TGTGCCAGCAGCTTAAGGAGGGGACTAGCAGTGAACACCGGGGAGCTGTTTTTT. Its translation: CASSLRRGLAVNTGELFF.

The chain links TRBV7-6 to TRBJ2-3, with D perhaps TRBD2 (5 bases). From germline, CDR1 is SGHVS and CDR2 FNYEAQ. The CDR3 runs 16 residues. V gave up 5 bases and J gave up 1 base, with 16 bases separating them. CDR3 nucleotides: TGTGCCAGCAGCCCATCAGGAGGCTCCCGCACAGATACGCAGTATTTT. It encodes CASSPSGGSRTDTQYF.

The chain has TRBV27 and TRBJ1-6, with a weak D call TRBD1 (6 bases). Germline-derived CDR1 and CDR2 are MNHEY and SMNVEV (reference sequence). The CDR3 runs to 13 residues. V dropped 3 bases and J dropped 7 bases, with 7 bases sitting between them. CDR3 sequence reads: CASSFTGNSPLHF. The CDR3 nucleotides are TGTGCCAGCAGTTTTACAGGGAATTCACCCCTCCACTTT.

This chain connects TRBV29-1 to TRBJ1-2, with a tentative D call TRBD1 (5 bases). The ends were cut back, 8 bases at V and 5 bases at J, with 15 bases in the middle. This CDR3 comprises 12 residues. The germline gives CDR1 SQVTM, CDR2 ANQGSEA. The CDR3 reads CSCVLGEYGYTF. The CDR3 DNA reads as TGCAGCTGCGTTCTAGGGGAATATGGCTACACCTTC. Complete variable domain (other parts from reference TRBV29-1 and TRBJ1-2): SAVISQKPSRDICQRGTSLTIQCQVDSQVTMMFWYRQQPGQSLTLIATANQGSEATYESGFVIDKFPISRPNLTFSTLTVSNMSPEDSSIYLCSCVLGEYGYTFGSGTRLTVV.

V is TRBV6-2 or TRBV6-3 and J is TRBJ2-7, with a weak D call TRBD2 (5 bases). The germline V gene encodes CDR1 MNHEY and CDR2 SVGEGT. This CDR3 comprises 15 residues. Deletions cut 6 bases from V and 2 bases from J, with 17 bases between. CDR3 sequence reads: CASSPSSVSAYEQYF. The CDR3 DNA reads as TGTGCCAGCAGCCCAAGTAGCGTCTCCGCCTACGAGCAGTACTTC.

This chain uses TRBV18 with TRBJ1-5, with 11 bases lining up with TRBD1. CDR1 is KGHSH and CDR2 is LQKENI in the germline V gene. The CDR3 is 16 amino acids. V shed 3 bases and J 0 bases; nucleotides not matched to a gene: 1. This CDR3 is CASSPGQGASNQPQHF. CDR3 sequence (DNA): TGTGCCAGCTCACCCGGACAGGGGGCTAGCAATCAGCCCCAGCATTTT.

V is TRBV14 and J is TRBJ2-7, with TRBD1 matching over 7 bases. The germline V gene has CDR1 SGHDN and CDR2 FVKESK. This CDR3 is built from 14 residues. The V and J ends lost 1 base and 4 bases, in that order; junction bases with no gene match: 4. CDR3: CASSQARGPYEQYF. CDR3 sequence (DNA): TGTGCCAGCAGCCAAGCTAGGGGGCCTTACGAGCAGTACTTC.

CDR3 loop: CASSPRTGNSPLHF. As DNA, the CDR3 is TGTGCCAGCAGCCCCCGGACGGGAAATTCACCCCTCCACTTT. The genes are TRBV9 and TRBJ1-6; D unresolved. Germline loops: CDR1 SGDLS, CDR2 YYNGEE. With 4 bases removed from V and 7 bases from J, the gap between germline ends came to 12 bases. The CDR3 runs to 14 residues.

The chain is built from TRBV15 and TRBJ2-7; a possible D gene is TRBD2 (6 bases). The ends were cut back, 1 base at V and 7 bases at J, with 8 bases in the middle. Germline CDR1 is LNHNV and CDR2 is YYDKDF (reference sequence). The CDR3 extends over 12 amino acids. This chain's CDR3 is CATSRVGGEQYF. For the CDR3, the DNA is TGTGCCACCAGCAGAGTGGGGGGAGAGCAGTACTTC. Using reference TRBV15 and TRBJ2-7 for the parts outside the CDR3, the full variable domain is DAMVIQNPRYQVTQFGKPVTLSCSQTLNHNVMYWYQQKSSQAPKLLFHYYDKDFNNEADTPDNFQSRRPNTSFCFLDIRSPGLGDTAMYLCATSRVGGEQYFGPGTRLTVT.

The V and J genes are TRBV7-3 and TRBJ2-3; 9 bases match TRBD2. This CDR3 contains 15 residues. J lost 4 bases, V lost 1 base, and 3 bases had no gene match. The germline gives CDR1 SGHTA, CDR2 FQGTGA. CDR3 in DNA: TGTGCCAGCAGCTTAAATAGCGGGGGACCAGATACGCAGTATTTT. It is translated as CASSLNSGGPDTQYF.

This rearrangement joins TRBV19 to TRBJ2-7; a possible D gene is TRBD1 (6 bases). The CDR3 is made up of 12 amino acids. Trimming shortened V by 0 bases and J by 8 bases, and 8 bases separated the two germline ends. Per the germline V gene, CDR1 is LNHDA and CDR2 is SQIVND (reference sequence). This CDR3 reads CASSIEGHQQYF. The CDR3 region has the DNA TGTGCCAGTAGTATAGAGGGACATCAGCAGTACTTC. The entire variable domain, with the rest obtained from reference TRBV19 and TRBJ2-7, is as follows: DGGITQSPKYLFRKEGQNVTLSCEQNLNHDAMYWYRQDPGQGLRLIYYSQIVNDFQKGDIAEGYSVSREKKESFPLTVTSAQKNPTAFYLCASSIEGHQQYFGPGTRLTVT.

The chain has TRBV7-8 and TRBJ1-4; TRBD1 aligns across 7 bases. This CDR3 spans 18 amino acids. V lost 1 base, J lost 2 bases, and 10 bases stayed unmatched. Germline loops: CDR1 SGHVS, CDR2 FQNEAQ. Here the CDR3 DNA reads TGTGCCAGCAGCTTAGGCTACAGGGGAAGGGGTACTAATGAAAAACTGTTTTTT. Encoded protein: CASSLGYRGRGTNEKLFF.

The chain is built from TRBV7-2 and TRBJ1-2; D gene ambiguous. This CDR3 is 13 amino acids long. Trimming shortened V by 4 bases and J by 8 bases, and 14 bases separated the two germline ends. Germline CDR1 reads SGHTA; CDR2 reads FQGNSA. The CDR3 coding sequence is TGTGCCAGCAGCTCCACAGCGGTCTGGGGCTACACCTTC. This encodes CASSSTAVWGYTF. Complete variable domain (other parts from reference TRBV7-2 and TRBJ1-2): GAGVSQSPSNKVTEKGKDVELRCDPISGHTALYWYRQSLGQGLEFLIYFQGNSAPDKSGLPSDRFSAERTGGSVSTLTIQRTQQEDSAVYLCASSSTAVWGYTFGSGTRLTVV.